Shown below are 10 T cell receptor beta chains from a single sample sequenced in a study of T cell responses to AZD1222 COVID-19 vaccine. Measured with immunoSEQ multiplex PCR; TCRdb has only the in-frame clones, and not every one. The sample contains approximately 120,000 clones, about nine tenths of which appear only once. Sequenced material: peripheral blood, taken on day 0 of AZD1222 vaccination. Receptors originate from an adult in good health.

This sequence joins TRBV6-5 and TRBJ2-4, with 11 bases matching TRBD2. Losses at the gene ends were 8 bases for V and 0 bases for J; bases not matched to a gene: 0. This CDR3 is built from 14 residues. CDR1 is MNHEY, CDR2 SVGAGI, per germline. The CDR3 loop reads CASGLAGAKNIQYF. Written as DNA, the CDR3 is TGTGCCAGCGGACTAGCGGGAGCCAAAAACATTCAGTACTTC.

The V gene is TRBV7-9, the J gene TRBJ1-2; D is ambiguous. Germline lookup yields CDR1 SEHNR and CDR2 FQNEAQ (reference sequence). Trimming stripped 1 base from V and 10 bases from J, with 10 bases between. CDR3 length: 12 residues. The CDR3 region has the DNA TGTGCCAGCAGCTTAGACGTGGGTCCCTACACCTTC. It yields the protein CASSLDVGPYTF.

This chain links TRBV4-1 with TRBJ1-1; D remains unclear. CDR1 MGHRA and CDR2 YSYEKL come from the germline V gene. The CDR3 is made up of 16 amino acids. Between the trimmed V and J ends, which lost 1 base and 6 bases, there was a span of 18 bases. CDR3 region: CASSQGVLLALAEAFF. The DNA of the CDR3 is TGCGCCAGCAGCCAAGGTGTATTGTTGGCGTTGGCTGAAGCTTTCTTT.

The chain carries TRBV6-5 and TRBJ2-7, with D unclear. With 6 bases removed from V and 2 bases from J, the gap between germline ends came to 5 bases. The CDR3 is 11 residues long. CDR1 MNHEY and CDR2 SVGAGI come from the germline V gene. As DNA, the CDR3 is TGTGCCAGCAGATCCCCCTACGAGCAGTACTTC. As protein: CASRSPYEQYF.

The chain combines TRBV28 with TRBJ2-2; D may be TRBD1 (6 bases). The germline V and J ends were trimmed by 3 bases and 6 bases, with 17 bases remaining between them. The CDR3 has 16 residues. Germline loops: CDR1 MDHEN, CDR2 SYDVKM. The CDR3 region has the DNA TGTGCCAGCAGTTTGGGCCCAGGGGCCTTAGCCGGGGAGCTGTTTTTT. This codes for CASSLGPGALAGELFF.

The chain couples TRBV5-5 to TRBJ2-1, with D hard to call. Germline V gives CDR1 SGHKS, CDR2 YYEKEE (reference sequence). V was cut by 2 bases and J by 3 bases, with 0 bases left in between. There are 11 residues in the CDR3. The chain's CDR3 is CASSFYNEQFF. In DNA form, the CDR3 reads TGTGCCAGCAGCTTCTACAATGAGCAGTTCTTC.

The V gene is TRBV12-5, the J gene TRBJ2-2; perhaps D is TRBD1 or TRBD2 (5 bases each). Germline V CDR1 and CDR2: LGHNT, FRNRAP. The CDR3 consists of 16 residues. Trimming removed 1 base from V and 0 bases from J, with 9 bases in between. The chain's CDR3 is CASGLAGTTNTGELFF. Here the CDR3 DNA reads TGTGCTAGTGGTTTGGCCGGGACCACGAACACCGGGGAGCTGTTTTTT.

This sequence joins TRBV24-1 and TRBJ1-2; 9 bases align to TRBD1. The CDR3 covers 17 residues. The V gene end was trimmed by 3 bases and the J gene end by 6 bases; junction bases not matched to a gene: 13. Germline V gene lookup returns CDR1 KGHDR and CDR2 SFDVKD. The CDR3 loop is CATSDPPGQGGSDGYTF. The CDR3 DNA reads as TGTGCCACCAGTGATCCTCCGGGACAGGGTGGGTCGGATGGCTACACCTTC.

This clone was seen once. The V gene is TRBV6-5, the J gene TRBJ2-5; a possible D gene is TRBD1 (6 bases). This CDR3 region has 14 residues. Germline V gene data show CDR1 as MNHEY and CDR2 as SVGAGI. Trimming left V 0 bases short and J 3 bases short, with 8 bases between. The CDR3 sequence: CASSYSTGKETQYF. The CDR3 DNA reads as TGTGCCAGCAGTTACTCCACAGGGAAAGAGACCCAGTACTTC.

The chain has TRBV29-1 and TRBJ1-2; 9 bases align to TRBD1. The CDR3 is 16 amino acids. V lost 0 bases, J lost 0 bases, and 5 bases stayed unmatched. Per the germline V gene, CDR1 is SQVTM and CDR2 is ANQGSEA. The CDR3 is CSVEDRTGDSNYGYTF. The CDR3 DNA sequence: TGCAGCGTTGAAGATAGGACAGGGGATTCTAACTATGGCTACACCTTC. Full variable domain (rest looked up from reference TRBV29-1 and TRBJ1-2): SAVISQKPSRDICQRGTSLTIQCQVDSQVTMMFWYRQQPGQSLTLIATANQGSEATYESGFVIDKFPISRPNLTFSTLTVSNMSPEDSSIYLCSVEDRTGDSNYGYTFGSGTRLTVV.